This entry lists 21 T cell receptor beta chains sequenced from one sample in a study of T cells after yellow fever vaccination. TCRdb processed the 5' RACE reads anew with MiXCR; each CDR3 protein has one entry. The data contain roughly 340,000 distinct CDR3 sequences, 8% to 10% of them singletons. The sequenced sample was PBMCs, obtained on the day of the first yellow fever vaccination. Receptors originate from a man in his late teens or twenties who received the YFV17D yellow fever vaccine.

J is TRBJ1-1 and V is TRBV29-1, with D perhaps TRBD1 (5 bases). The CDR3 has 13 amino acids. Trimming stripped 3 bases from V and 6 bases from J, with 14 bases between. Per germline, CDR1 SQVTM and CDR2 ANQGSEA. The CDR3: CSVEPGLISEAFF. The CDR3 nucleotides are TGCAGCGTTGAGCCAGGGTTGATCTCTGAAGCTTTCTTT.

In its sample, this clonotype was seen a few times. The V and J genes are TRBV12-3 or TRBV12-4 and TRBJ1-6; D gene ambiguous. The ends were cut back, 3 bases at V and 8 bases at J, with 5 bases in the middle. The CDR3 loop spans 12 amino acids. For the CDR3, the DNA is TGTGCCAGCAGTTTGGACTATTCACCCCTCCACTTT. Protein: CASSLDYSPLHF.

This clonotype occurred a few times. The chain combines TRBV7-2 with TRBJ2-1; 10 bases are a match to TRBD2. Trimming at V came to 5 bases and at J to 10 bases, leaving 8 bases not matched to a gene. Germline V lookup: CDR1 SGHTA, CDR2 FQGNSA. The CDR3 has 14 amino acids. The CDR3 DNA sequence: TGTGCCAGCAGCGCCACTAGCGGGGAAGGCGAGCAGTTCTTC. The encoded protein is CASSATSGEGEQFF.

The CDR3 DNA reads as TGTGCCGACGGGGGTGGAGGGGATACCGGCTACACCTTC. Protein: CADGGGGDTGYTF. The V gene is TRBV7-9, the J gene TRBJ1-2; perhaps TRBD1 as D (5 bases). V lost 11 bases and J lost 8, with 21 bases in between. The CDR3 sequence is 13 residues long. Germline V gives CDR1 SEHNR, CDR2 FQNEAQ (reference sequence). Full variable domain (missing parts from reference TRBV7-9 and TRBJ1-2): DTGVSQNPRHKITKRGQNVTFRCDPISEHNRLYWYRQTLGQGPEFLTYFQNEAQLEKSRLLSDRFSAERPKGSFSTLEIQRTEQGDSAMYLCADGGGGDTGYTFGSGTRLTVV.

This clonotype came up a few times. V usage is TRBV11-2 and J usage is TRBJ2-7, with TRBD1 matching over 8 bases. This CDR3 has 18 amino acids. J gave up 4 bases and V 5 bases, and 19 bases lay outside the gene matches. Germline V CDR1 and CDR2: SGHAT, FQNNGV. CDR3 nucleotides: TGTGCCAGCAGCCGCCTACACTTCCCCGGGACAGGAAGGTACGAGCAGTACTTC. It yields the protein CASSRLHFPGTGRYEQYF. The variable domain in full, with the rest retrieved from reference TRBV11-2 and TRBJ2-7, is EAGVAQSPRYKIIEKRQSVAFWCNPISGHATLYWYQQILGQGPKLLIQFQNNGVVDDSQLPKDRFSAERLKGVDSTLKIQPAKLEDSAVYLCASSRLHFPGTGRYEQYFGPGTRLTVT.

The chain joins TRBV2 to TRBJ2-2; no clear D. From germline, CDR1 is SNHLY and CDR2 FYNNEI. V shed 7 bases and J shed 0 bases, with 6 bases lying between them. The CDR3 is 13 residues long. Here the CDR3 reads CASKDANTGELFF. The CDR3 nucleotides read TGTGCCAGCAAGGACGCGAACACCGGGGAGCTGTTTTTT.

The CDR3 sequence is CASSLRQGSLQETQYF. In DNA form, the CDR3 reads TGTGCCAGCAGTTTAAGGCAGGGGAGCCTCCAAGAGACCCAGTACTTC. This chain links TRBV12-3 or TRBV12-4 with TRBJ2-5, with a possible D match to TRBD1 (6 bases). The V and J ends lost 2 bases and 1 base respectively, with 14 bases between them. This CDR3 has 16 amino acids.

This clonotype came up a few times. The J gene is TRBJ2-3, the V gene TRBV3-1; the match to TRBD2 covers 9 bases. Trimming removed 2 bases from V and 2 bases from J; junction bases left unmatched: 2. The CDR3 runs 15 residues. CDR1 is LGHDT and CDR2 is YNNKEL in the germline V gene (reference sequence). The CDR3 spells CASSQLAGYTDTQYF. The CDR3 region has the DNA TGTGCCAGCAGCCAACTAGCGGGGTACACAGATACGCAGTATTTT.

In its sample, this clonotype was seen many times. The genes are TRBV7-2 and TRBJ2-7; TRBD2 might be the D (5 bases). The CDR3 has 14 residues. V lost 4 bases to trimming and J lost 4 bases, with 14 bases between them. CDR1 SGHTA and CDR2 FQGNSA come from the germline V gene. This CDR3 reads CASSYRPRGYEQYF. As DNA, the CDR3 is TGTGCCAGCAGCTATAGGCCCCGGGGTTACGAGCAGTACTTC.

This rearrangement joins TRBV4-3 to TRBJ2-2; no firm D call. This CDR3 spans 15 amino acids. V lost 1 base to trimming and J lost 5 bases, with 11 bases between them. The germline V gene encodes CDR1 LGHNA and CDR2 YSLEER. The CDR3 is CASSQVGPGTGELFF. The CDR3 DNA is TGCGCCAGCAGCCAAGTGGGTCCTGGGACCGGGGAGCTGTTTTTT.

The sample holds a few counts of this clonotype. The rearrangement joins TRBV7-2 to TRBJ2-1, with D possibly being TRBD2 (6 bases). The germline gives CDR1 SGHTA, CDR2 FQGNSA. The CDR3 consists of 15 residues. V was clipped by 5 bases and J by 7 bases, with 18 bases between them. The CDR3: CASSPLPGLTNEQFF. CDR3 sequence (DNA): TGTGCCAGCAGCCCCCTCCCGGGACTCACGAATGAGCAGTTCTTC.

CDR3 protein: CASSLGDITYEQYF. The CDR3 coding sequence is TGCGCCAGCAGCTTGGGTGACATCACCTACGAGCAGTACTTC. This sequence joins TRBV5-1 and TRBJ2-7; D unresolved. This CDR3 comprises 14 residues. Deletions cut 0 bases from V and 2 bases from J, with 9 bases between. Germline V gene sequence: CDR1 SGHRS, CDR2 YFSETQ. Using reference TRBV5-1 and TRBJ2-7 for the parts outside the CDR3, the full variable domain is KAGVTQTPRYLIKTRGQQVTLSCSPISGHRSVSWYQQTPGQGLQFLFEYFSETQRNKGNFPGRFSGRQFSNSRSEMNVSTLELGDSALYLCASSLGDITYEQYFGPGTRLTVT.

This clonotype was picked up a small number of times. This chain links TRBV4-3 with TRBJ2-7, with a tentative D call TRBD1 (5 bases). The germline V gene has CDR1 LGHNA and CDR2 YSLEER. The CDR3 contains 17 residues. The ends were cut back, 2 bases at V and 0 bases at J, with 17 bases in the middle. The CDR3 region is CASSQCSPQDNSYEQYV. CDR3 in DNA: TGCGCCAGCAGCCAATGCTCTCCACAGGATAACTCCTACGAGCAGTACGTC.

This CDR3 reads CASSLSGQPYEQYF. The CDR3 nucleotides read TGTGCCAGCAGCTTATCTGGACAGCCCTACGAGCAGTACTTC. V and J are TRBV7-8 and TRBJ2-7; TRBD1 is a possible D gene (6 bases). The V gene lost 2 bases and the J gene lost 2 bases, with 10 bases spanning the gap. The germline V gene has CDR1 SGHVS and CDR2 FQNEAQ. The CDR3 loop spans 14 amino acids.

In its sample, this clonotype was seen many times. CDR3 sequence reads: CASSPFGIEAFF. In DNA, the CDR3 is TGTGCCAGTAGCCCCTTTGGGATTGAAGCTTTCTTT. V gene TRBV19 combines with J gene TRBJ1-1; D gene unclear. The CDR3 is 12 residues long. CDR1 and CDR2 (germline): LNHDA, SQIVND (reference sequence). Trimming shortened V by 6 bases and J by 7 bases, and 12 bases separated the two germline ends.

V gene TRBV20-1 combines with J gene TRBJ1-6; D is undetermined. There are 13 residues in the CDR3. V was pared by 6 bases and J by 4 bases, with 10 bases between. Germline CDR1 DFQATT, CDR2 SNEGSKA (reference sequence). The CDR3: CSASEPYNSPLHF. The CDR3 DNA follows: TGCAGTGCGAGTGAGCCATATAATTCACCCCTCCACTTT.

This clonotype was seen only a few times. The rearrangement links TRBV20-1 to TRBJ2-3; 8 nucleotides line up with TRBD2. The V segment lost 4 bases and the J segment 2 bases; nucleotides outside the gene matches: 5. Germline CDR1 reads DFQATT; CDR2 reads SNEGSKA (reference sequence). The CDR3 has 14 amino acids. The DNA for the CDR3 is TGCAGTGCTAATGGCGGGGGGTTCACAGATACGCAGTATTTT. Protein sequence: CSANGGGFTDTQYF.

This clonotype was observed at least ten times. The chain recombines TRBV9 with TRBJ2-5; 9 nucleotides align to TRBD2. Germline V CDR1 and CDR2: SGDLS, YYNGEE. Trimming removed 4 bases from V and 2 bases from J; junction bases left unmatched: 6. CDR3 length: 15 residues. CDR3 sequence reads: CASSPAGGPQETQYF. The CDR3 region has the DNA TGTGCCAGCAGCCCAGCGGGGGGTCCACAAGAGACCCAGTACTTC.

This clonotype was seen just once. The chain has TRBV18 and TRBJ1-6; weak D call: TRBD1 (5 bases). Per germline, CDR1 KGHSH and CDR2 LQKENI. Trimming stripped 3 bases from V and 9 bases from J, with 15 bases between. This CDR3 comprises 15 residues. The CDR3 loop reads CASSPSGGTGSPLHF. The DNA for the CDR3 is TGTGCCAGCTCACCTTCCGGGGGAACTGGTTCACCCCTCCACTTT.

This clonotype has only a few counts. The chain joins TRBV4-2 to TRBJ1-4; 7 nucleotides match TRBD1. This CDR3 spans 13 amino acids. Germline lookup yields CDR1 LGHNA and CDR2 YNFKEQ. The junction had 7 bases not matched to a gene; V was cut back by 8 bases and J by 7 bases. Here the CDR3 reads CASLPRGGEKLFF. CDR3 sequence (DNA): TGTGCCAGCCTCCCCAGGGGGGGTGAAAAACTGTTTTTT.

The genes are TRBV10-2 and TRBJ2-1; TRBD2 aligns across 7 bases. The CDR3 has 15 residues. Looked up from germline, CDR1 is WSHSY and CDR2 is SAAADI. J gave up 5 bases and V 4 bases, and 8 bases lay outside the gene matches. The CDR3 sequence is CASSVGSGVNNEQFF. DNA for the CDR3: TGCGCCAGCAGTGTTGGGAGCGGGGTAAACAATGAGCAGTTCTTC.